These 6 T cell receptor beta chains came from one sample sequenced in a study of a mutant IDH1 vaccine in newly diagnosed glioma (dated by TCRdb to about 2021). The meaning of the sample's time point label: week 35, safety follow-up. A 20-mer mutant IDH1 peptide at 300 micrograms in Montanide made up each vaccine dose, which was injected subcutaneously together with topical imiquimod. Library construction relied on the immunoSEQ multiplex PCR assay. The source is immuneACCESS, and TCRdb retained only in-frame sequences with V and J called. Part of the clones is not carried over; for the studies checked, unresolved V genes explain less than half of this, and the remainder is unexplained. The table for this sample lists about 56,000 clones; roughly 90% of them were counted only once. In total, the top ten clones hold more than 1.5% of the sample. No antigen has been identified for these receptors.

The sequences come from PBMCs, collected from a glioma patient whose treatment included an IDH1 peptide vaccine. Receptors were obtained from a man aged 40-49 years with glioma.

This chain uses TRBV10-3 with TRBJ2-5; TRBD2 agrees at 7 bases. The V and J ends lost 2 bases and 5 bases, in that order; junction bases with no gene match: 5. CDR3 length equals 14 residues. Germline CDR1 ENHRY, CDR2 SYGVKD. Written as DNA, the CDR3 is TGTGCCATCAGTGAGCCCAACGGGGGGGAGACCCAGTACTTC. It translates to CAISEPNGGETQYF.

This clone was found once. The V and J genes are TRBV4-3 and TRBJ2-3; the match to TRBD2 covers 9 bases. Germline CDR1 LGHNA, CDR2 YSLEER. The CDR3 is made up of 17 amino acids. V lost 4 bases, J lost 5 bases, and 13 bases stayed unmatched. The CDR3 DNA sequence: TGCGCCAGCAGCCGTCGCGGGGCGGGAGGGCCGGGAGATACGCAGTATTTT. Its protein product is CASSRRGAGGPGDTQYF.

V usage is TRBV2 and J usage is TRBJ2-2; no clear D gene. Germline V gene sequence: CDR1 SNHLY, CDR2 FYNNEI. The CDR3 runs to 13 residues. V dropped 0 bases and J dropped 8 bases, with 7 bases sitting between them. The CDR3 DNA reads TGTGCCAGCAGTGAAGCCGGCTGGGGGGAGCTGTTTTTT. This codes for CASSEAGWGELFF.

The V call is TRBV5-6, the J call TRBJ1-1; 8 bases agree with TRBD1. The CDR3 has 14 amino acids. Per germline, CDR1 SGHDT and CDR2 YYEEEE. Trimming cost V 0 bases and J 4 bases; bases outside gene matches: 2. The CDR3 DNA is TGTGCCAGCAGCTTGGGGACAGGGCGCACTGAAGCTTTCTTT. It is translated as CASSLGTGRTEAFF.

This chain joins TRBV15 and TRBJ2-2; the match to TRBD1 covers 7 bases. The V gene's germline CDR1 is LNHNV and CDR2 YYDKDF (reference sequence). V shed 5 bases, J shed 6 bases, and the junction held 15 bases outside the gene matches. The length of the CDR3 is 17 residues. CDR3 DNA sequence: TGTGCCACCAGCTCTTCAACACCAGGGGGTAGGGCCGGGGAGCTGTTTTTT. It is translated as CATSSSTPGGRAGELFF.

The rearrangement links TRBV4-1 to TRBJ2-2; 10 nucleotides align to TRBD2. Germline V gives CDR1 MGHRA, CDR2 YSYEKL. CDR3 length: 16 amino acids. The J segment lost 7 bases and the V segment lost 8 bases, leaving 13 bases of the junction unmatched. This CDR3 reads CASRPLSVAGGGELFF. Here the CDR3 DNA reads TGCGCCAGCCGACCCTTGTCGGTAGCGGGAGGCGGGGAGCTGTTTTTT.